This record looks at one T cell receptor beta chain sequence and its context. Its antigen is not known. The PCR used 60 Vbeta and 13 Jbeta primers. Using immunoSEQ multiplex PCR, the repertoire was profiled, and TCRdb retains in-frame clones only, with some absent. Its listing shows around 130,000 clones. The data originate from a study of cytomegalovirus exposure and HLA in healthy donors. Study-level results: V- and J-gene trimming of TCR beta was linked (in a later analysis) to a missense DCLRE1C variant. Analyzed later, association rates of TCRs varied across HLA loci, with DRB1 most and HLA-C fewest. Published work reported that the classifier diagnosed cytomegalovirus status with high specificity and sensitivity. A later analysis associated some 16,000 TCR beta sequences with HLA alleles at a 0.05 false discovery rate.

This CDR3 contains 13 residues. Germline V gives CDR1 MNHEY, CDR2 SVGAGI. V lost 5 bases, J lost 4 bases, and 11 bases lay in between. The receptor was isolated from a woman aged 60-70 years in good health and CMV-seronegative. Sequenced input: PBMCs. This chain uses TRBV6-5 with TRBJ1-2; weak D call: TRBD1 (5 bases). Here the CDR3 DNA reads TGTGCCAGCAGTACAGGACACCTCTATGGCTACACCTTC. This translates into CASSTGHLYGYTF.